The entry below describes one TCR beta chain. These data originate in a study of blood T cell repertoires in COVID-19. Study-wide background: Samples came from the United States, Italy and Spain, spanning acute and convalescent COVID-19. T cells, B-cell-depleted T cells, or PBMCs provided the cDNA or gDNA that served as material.

Original methodology: Estimation of nucleated cell counts relied on the amplification of reference gene primers. The table came from immunoSEQ multiplex PCR; TCRdb's copy has only in-frame clones and leaves some out. D and trimming come from the DNA, and the V and J calls and clone size come from that table. The sample has 150,000 to 200,000 clones, 90% seen once; the top ten hold approximately 0.5%. This CDR3 is built from 17 residues. V was pared by 4 bases and J by 4 bases, with 9 bases of the junction left unmatched. Looked up from germline, CDR1 is SGHAT and CDR2 is FQNNGV. This receptor was obtained from a man between 45 and 60 years old with acute or convalescent COVID-19. The sequenced material came from peripheral blood. The rearrangement links TRBV11-2 to TRBJ2-5, with TRBD2 matching 13 bases. CDR3 residues: CASSSRRTSGGVETQYF. CDR3 nucleotide sequence: TGTGCCAGCAGCTCCCGTAGGACTAGCGGGGGCGTAGAGACCCAGTACTTC.